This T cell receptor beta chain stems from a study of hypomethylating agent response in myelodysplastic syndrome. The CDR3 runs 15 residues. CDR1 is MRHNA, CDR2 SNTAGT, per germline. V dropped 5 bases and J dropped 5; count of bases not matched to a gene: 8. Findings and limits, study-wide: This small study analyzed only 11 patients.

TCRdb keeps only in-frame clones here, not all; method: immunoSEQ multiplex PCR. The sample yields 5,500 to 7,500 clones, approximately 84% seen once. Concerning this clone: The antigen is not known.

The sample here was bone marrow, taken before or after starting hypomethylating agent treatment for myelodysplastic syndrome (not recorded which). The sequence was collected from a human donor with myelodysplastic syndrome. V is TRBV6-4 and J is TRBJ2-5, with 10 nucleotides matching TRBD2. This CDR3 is CASSPHSGGKETQYF. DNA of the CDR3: TGTGCCAGCAGTCCCCATAGCGGGGGGAAGGAGACCCAGTACTTC.